The 29 T cell receptor beta chains reported below all come from one sample, sequenced in a study of blood T cells in healthy people across ages. A sample-barcoded 5' primer and a J-beta primer mix were used in a second PCR of roughly 7 to 11 cycles. TCRdb called the 5' RACE reads again in MiXCR, with one record for every CDR3 protein. The data contain 1.5 million to 2 million distinct CDR3 sequences, 40% to 55% of them singletons. Sequenced material: blood. Receptors were obtained from a woman aged 40 to 50 in good health.

In this sample, this clonotype turned up a few times. The chain combines TRBV7-2 with TRBJ2-7; unclear D gene. The length of the CDR3 is 14 residues. V was shortened by 1 base and J by 1 base, with 8 bases between the two germline ends. Germline V lookup: CDR1 SGHTA, CDR2 FQGNSA. The CDR3: CASSLVSPSYEQYF. The CDR3 DNA follows: TGTGCCAGCAGCTTAGTGAGCCCTTCCTACGAGCAGTACTTC.

The rearrangement joins TRBV15 to TRBJ2-4; 15 positions agree with TRBD2. The V gene's germline CDR1 is LNHNV and CDR2 YYDKDF (reference sequence). Trimming removed 6 bases from V and 0 bases from J; junction bases left unmatched: 12. This CDR3 comprises 20 residues. CDR3 region: CATSSLGLAGGTLAKNIQYF. The CDR3, as DNA: TGTGCCACCAGTAGTCTTGGACTAGCGGGGGGGACCCTAGCCAAAAACATTCAGTACTTC.

This clonotype has a handful of counts. V usage is TRBV10-3 and J usage is TRBJ2-4; tentatively, D is TRBD1 or TRBD2 (5 bases each). The CDR3 extends over 13 amino acids. Germline CDR1 is ENHRY and CDR2 is SYGVKD. Trimming took 4 bases from V and 4 from J, leaving 8 bases between them. The CDR3 sequence is CAISGDLKNIQYF. For the CDR3, the DNA is TGTGCCATCAGTGGGGACCTAAAAAACATTCAGTACTTC.

Many counts were recorded for this clonotype. The CDR3 protein is CSVEDSGRSGTQYF. CDR3 DNA sequence: TGCAGCGTTGAAGATTCGGGCAGGTCAGGGACCCAGTACTTC. The genes are TRBV29-1 and TRBJ2-5, with unresolved D. CDR3 length: 14 amino acids. The germline V and J ends were trimmed by 0 bases and 7 bases, with 15 bases remaining between them. The germline V gene has CDR1 SQVTM and CDR2 ANQGSEA.

V usage is TRBV20-1 and J usage is TRBJ2-5, with 10 bases fitting TRBD2. CDR1 and CDR2 from the germline V gene are DFQATT and SNEGSKA (reference sequence). V dropped 8 bases and J dropped 11; count of bases not matched to a gene: 17. The CDR3 spans 14 residues. For the CDR3, the DNA is TGCAGTACTAATCTAGCGGGGGCTTACAATGAGCAGTACTTC. Amino acid sequence: CSTNLAGAYNEQYF.

This clonotype showed up just a few times. The V gene is TRBV27, the J gene TRBJ2-6; 7 nucleotides align to TRBD2. Losses at the gene ends were 5 bases for V and 0 bases for J; bases not matched to a gene: 7. Germline CDR1 and CDR2: MNHEY and SMNVEV (reference sequence). The CDR3 sequence is 17 residues long. This chain's CDR3 is CASSTTSTGSGANVLTF. The CDR3 DNA reads as TGTGCCAGCAGTACGACTAGCACTGGCTCTGGGGCCAACGTCCTGACTTTC.

The chain links TRBV4-3 to TRBJ2-5; 9 positions agree with TRBD1. The CDR3 runs 18 residues. Germline V gene data show CDR1 as LGHNA and CDR2 as YSLEER. V lost 4 bases to trimming and J lost 4 bases; unmatched junction nucleotides: 16. CDR3 region: CASSPGLERQGGGETQYF. The CDR3 coding sequence is TGCGCCAGCAGCCCGGGATTAGAACGACAGGGGGGAGGAGAGACCCAGTACTTC.

This rearrangement joins TRBV14 to TRBJ2-1; maybe TRBD2 (6 bases). The CDR3 is 16 amino acids. Germline V CDR1 and CDR2: SGHDN, FVKESK. V lost 0 bases and J 3 bases, leaving 12 bases between the germline ends. The CDR3 here is CASSQEISGRYNEQFF. The CDR3 DNA sequence: TGTGCCAGCAGCCAAGAGATAAGCGGGCGCTACAATGAGCAGTTCTTC.

This clonotype was seen repeatedly, ten times or more. The V call is TRBV2, the J call TRBJ2-5; D is unresolved. V was clipped by 1 base and J by 5 bases, with 2 bases between them. Germline V gene data show CDR1 as SNHLY and CDR2 as FYNNEI. The CDR3 is 11 amino acids. CDR3 protein: CASSEVETQYF. CDR3 in DNA: TGTGCCAGCAGTGAAGTGGAGACCCAGTACTTC. Based on the CDR3 plus reference TRBV2 and TRBJ2-5, the full variable domain is EPEVTQTPSHQVTQMGQEVILRCVPISNHLYFYWYRQILGQKVEFLVSFYNNEISEKSEIFDDQFSVERPDGSNFTLKIRSTKLEDSAMYFCASSEVETQYFGPGTRLLVL.

This chain links TRBV20-1 with TRBJ2-1; D perhaps matches TRBD2 (6 bases). Germline V gene sequence: CDR1 DFQATT, CDR2 SNEGSKA (reference sequence). CDR3 length: 13 amino acids. Trimming pared 3 bases from V and 9 bases from J, leaving 15 bases between. CDR3 bases: TGCAGTGCTAGGGAGGACTATTGGGCTGAGCAGTTCTTC. Protein sequence: CSAREDYWAEQFF.

CDR3 in DNA: TGTGCCAGCAGCCATTCGATTTACGAGCAGTACTTC. Amino acid sequence: CASSHSIYEQYF. The chain has TRBV13 and TRBJ2-7, with D unclear. The germline CDR1 and CDR2 sequences are PRHDT and FYEKMQ (reference sequence). The V end lost 5 bases, the J end lost 4 bases, and 9 bases lay between the germline ends. This CDR3 is built from 12 residues.

This clonotype turned up a few times. The genes are TRBV7-2 and TRBJ2-1; D is perhaps TRBD2 (5 bases). Between the trimmed V and J ends, which lost 5 bases and 4 bases, there was a span of 21 bases. The CDR3 length is 17 residues. Germline V gene lookup returns CDR1 SGHTA and CDR2 FQGNSA. The CDR3 loop is CASSLTPGSQRYNEQFF. CDR3 nucleotide sequence: TGTGCCAGCAGCCTCACTCCGGGGAGCCAGAGATACAATGAGCAGTTCTTC.

This rearrangement joins TRBV7-9 to TRBJ2-7; D gene unclear. Germline V gives CDR1 SEHNR, CDR2 FQNEAQ (reference sequence). Trimming removed 5 bases at V and 5 bases at J, with 13 bases between. This CDR3 has 13 amino acids. The DNA of the CDR3 is TGTGCCAGCAGCCACACCACGTCCAACGAGCAGTACTTC. This encodes CASSHTTSNEQYF. Variable domain in full (rest from reference TRBV7-9 and TRBJ2-7): DTGVSQNPRHKITKRGQNVTFRCDPISEHNRLYWYRQTLGQGPEFLTYFQNEAQLEKSRLLSDRFSAERPKGSFSTLEIQRTEQGDSAMYLCASSHTTSNEQYFGPGTRLTVT.

This chain uses TRBV20-1 with TRBJ2-1; D gene uncertain. V dropped 6 bases and J dropped 5 bases, with 17 bases sitting between them. Germline V gene data show CDR1 as DFQATT and CDR2 as SNEGSKA (reference sequence). The CDR3 runs to 14 residues. The CDR3 reads CSALVVARNNEQFF. The DNA for the CDR3 is TGCAGTGCCCTGGTCGTGGCCCGAAACAATGAGCAGTTCTTC.

CDR3 residues: CASSYSASGNQETQFF. The DNA for the CDR3 is TGTGCCAGCAGTTACTCGGCTAGCGGGAATCAAGAGACCCAGTTCTTC. This rearrangement joins TRBV6-5 to TRBJ2-1; 9 nucleotides align to TRBD2. J gave up 13 bases and V 0 bases, and 13 bases lay outside the gene matches. The CDR3 covers 16 residues. Germline loops: CDR1 MNHEY, CDR2 SVGAGI.

The chain has TRBV7-6 and TRBJ2-7; D remains unclear. This CDR3 has 16 amino acids. CDR1 and CDR2 from the germline V gene are SGHVS and FNYEAQ. Trimming took 5 bases from V and 4 from J, leaving 21 bases between them. CDR3 in DNA: TGTGCCAGCAGCCCAGGCAGAGCCGACCTAGGATACGAGCAGTACTTC. Amino acids: CASSPGRADLGYEQYF. Variable domain in full (rest from reference TRBV7-6 and TRBJ2-7): GAGVSQSPRYKVTKRGQDVALRCDPISGHVSLYWYRQALGQGPEFLTYFNYEAQQDKSGLPNDRFSAERPEGSISTLTIQRTEQRDSAMYRCASSPGRADLGYEQYFGPGTRLTVT.

The chain combines TRBV29-1 with TRBJ2-1; 8 bases fit TRBD1. CDR3 length: 14 residues. The V gene's germline CDR1 is SQVTM and CDR2 ANQGSEA. The J segment lost 4 bases and the V segment lost 6 bases, leaving 8 bases of the junction unmatched. CDR3 loop: CSVNDRGPYNEQFF. Written as DNA, the CDR3 is TGCAGCGTCAACGACAGGGGACCATACAATGAGCAGTTCTTC.

This clonotype was observed a few times. The chain employs TRBV7-4 and TRBJ2-5; TRBD1 matches 7 bases. CDR3 size: 16 residues. V shed 4 bases and J 1 base; nucleotides not matched to a gene: 9. Germline V gives CDR1 SGHVT, CDR2 SQSDAQ. The CDR3 loop is CASSYGDRASQETQYF. In DNA form, the CDR3 reads TGTGCCAGCAGCTACGGAGACAGGGCCAGCCAAGAGACCCAGTACTTC.

For the CDR3, the DNA is TGTGCCAGCAGCTTAGGAACAGGGGGAATGACAGATACGCAGTATTTT. The encoded protein is CASSLGTGGMTDTQYF. V and J are TRBV7-6 and TRBJ2-3; the match to TRBD1 covers 8 bases. The CDR3 consists of 16 residues. Germline CDR1 and CDR2: SGHVS and FNYEAQ. Trimming cost V 1 base and J 3 bases; bases outside gene matches: 6.

The CDR3 sequence: CASTQGRQRETQYF. CDR3 DNA: TGTGCCAGCACTCAGGGGAGACAAAGGGAGACCCAGTACTTC. The chain combines TRBV2 with TRBJ2-5; a weak D match, TRBD1 (6 bases). V was shortened by 7 bases and J by 5 bases, with 17 bases between the two germline ends. There are 14 residues in the CDR3. CDR1 and CDR2 from the germline V gene are SNHLY and FYNNEI.

V and J are TRBV7-6 and TRBJ2-1; D unresolved. The CDR3 spans 16 residues. Germline CDR1 reads SGHVS; CDR2 reads FNYEAQ. V was trimmed by 1 base and J by 6 bases, leaving 16 bases between them. The CDR3 spells CASSLVPLGEANEQFF. The CDR3 DNA reads TGTGCCAGCAGCTTAGTCCCGTTGGGCGAGGCCAATGAGCAGTTCTTC.

The rearrangement links TRBV21-1 to TRBJ2-5; the table's D call of TRBD1 was not tested on the DNA. The J call may not be correct, given that the DNA end is closer to TRBJ2-7. TRBV21-1 is a documented pseudogene. CDR3 length: 16 residues. As DNA, the CDR3 is TGTGCCAGCAGCAAAGTCCGCCGTCAGGGTCGAAACGAGCAGTACTTC. This sequence encodes CASSKVRRQGRNEQYF.

CDR3 region: CASSDKGDNTQYF. In nucleotides, the CDR3 is TGTGCCAGCAGTGACAAGGGCGATAATACGCAGTATTTT. The rearrangement links TRBV6-6 to TRBJ2-3; D is undetermined. The CDR3 has 13 residues. The V and J ends lost 5 bases and 7 bases respectively, with 13 bases between them. CDR1 MNHNY and CDR2 SVGAGI come from the germline V gene (reference sequence).

This chain joins TRBV7-9 and TRBJ2-1, with 10 bases lining up with TRBD1. V trimming: 5 bases; J trimming: 2 bases; junction bases outside the gene matches: 3. The CDR3 consists of 15 residues. Germline assignment: CDR1 SEHNR and CDR2 FQNEAQ (reference sequence). This chain's CDR3 is CASSEGQGAYNEQFF. CDR3 coding DNA: TGTGCCAGCAGCGAAGGACAGGGGGCCTACAATGAGCAGTTCTTC.

This chain uses TRBV7-8 with TRBJ2-5, with 11 nucleotides matching TRBD2. Trimming removed 8 bases from V and 2 bases from J; junction bases left unmatched: 4. The CDR3 is 14 amino acids. Germline V gene data show CDR1 as SGHVS and CDR2 as FQNEAQ. CDR3 region: CASLAGGSQETQYF. As DNA, the CDR3 is TGTGCCAGCCTAGCGGGGGGATCTCAAGAGACCCAGTACTTC.

This clonotype has just one count. The V call is TRBV29-1, the J call TRBJ2-1, with D maybe TRBD1 (5 bases). V was clipped by 4 bases and J by 5 bases, with 12 bases between them. Germline V lookup: CDR1 SQVTM, CDR2 ANQGSEA. The CDR3 length is 13 residues. CDR3 in amino acids: CSVADMRNNEQFF. Here the CDR3 DNA reads TGCAGCGTTGCGGACATGAGGAACAATGAGCAGTTCTTC.

V usage is TRBV7-2 and J usage is TRBJ2-7; TRBD1 agrees at 8 bases. Germline V lookup: CDR1 SGHTA, CDR2 FQGNSA. The CDR3 consists of 18 residues. V shed 5 bases and J 2 bases; nucleotides not matched to a gene: 17. DNA of the CDR3: TGTGCCAGCAGCATCCAGGGGGCGTCCGCCTCCGGGGCCTACGAGCAGTACTTC. This translates into CASSIQGASASGAYEQYF.

This clonotype came up a few times. The rearrangement links TRBV7-2 to TRBJ2-5; 13 nucleotides align to TRBD2. This CDR3 is built from 16 residues. Germline loops: CDR1 SGHTA, CDR2 FQGNSA. Trimming at V came to 0 bases and at J to 5 bases, leaving 3 bases not matched to a gene. CDR3: CASSLALAGGLETQYF. The CDR3 region has the DNA TGTGCCAGCAGCTTAGCACTAGCGGGGGGGCTCGAGACCCAGTACTTC.

This clonotype showed up just once. It may be a read error: a sequence one base away is much more abundant. The chain employs TRBV7-2 and TRBJ2-3, with D tentatively TRBD1 or TRBD2 (5 bases each). The germline CDR1 and CDR2 sequences are SGHTA and FQGNSA. The CDR3 length is 14 residues. V was clipped by 3 bases and J by 5 bases, with 12 bases between them. This CDR3 reads CASSLIRDRDTQYF. In DNA, the CDR3 is TGTGCCAGCAGCTTGATCAGGGACCGAGATACGCAGTATTTT.